Described below is a single T cell receptor (beta chain) sequence and its context. Its antigen is still unknown. Primers: 60 Vbeta forward and 13 Jbeta reverse. Profiled with immunoSEQ multiplex PCR; TCRdb holds only in-frame clones, not every one. Counted here are approximately 200,000 clones, approximately 88% occurring once; the ten biggest clones make up around 0.24%. CDR3 length: 15 residues. With 1 base clipped from V and 3 bases from J, the junction kept 6 bases outside the gene matches. Germline values: CDR1 GTSNPN, CDR2 SVGIG (reference sequence). The data belong to a study of cytomegalovirus exposure and HLA in healthy donors. Whole-study results and caveats: Per a later analysis, HLA-associated TCR beta chains showed more clonal expansion than other, equally common TCR beta chains.

V is TRBV30 and J is TRBJ2-7; TRBD1 aligns across 10 bases. The TCR originated in a boy between 5 and 17 years old in good health and CMV-seronegative. Material for sequencing was PBMCs. CDR3 loop: CAWSAGGTGDYEQYF. Here the CDR3 DNA reads TGTGCCTGGAGTGCTGGGGGGACAGGGGACTACGAGCAGTACTTC.